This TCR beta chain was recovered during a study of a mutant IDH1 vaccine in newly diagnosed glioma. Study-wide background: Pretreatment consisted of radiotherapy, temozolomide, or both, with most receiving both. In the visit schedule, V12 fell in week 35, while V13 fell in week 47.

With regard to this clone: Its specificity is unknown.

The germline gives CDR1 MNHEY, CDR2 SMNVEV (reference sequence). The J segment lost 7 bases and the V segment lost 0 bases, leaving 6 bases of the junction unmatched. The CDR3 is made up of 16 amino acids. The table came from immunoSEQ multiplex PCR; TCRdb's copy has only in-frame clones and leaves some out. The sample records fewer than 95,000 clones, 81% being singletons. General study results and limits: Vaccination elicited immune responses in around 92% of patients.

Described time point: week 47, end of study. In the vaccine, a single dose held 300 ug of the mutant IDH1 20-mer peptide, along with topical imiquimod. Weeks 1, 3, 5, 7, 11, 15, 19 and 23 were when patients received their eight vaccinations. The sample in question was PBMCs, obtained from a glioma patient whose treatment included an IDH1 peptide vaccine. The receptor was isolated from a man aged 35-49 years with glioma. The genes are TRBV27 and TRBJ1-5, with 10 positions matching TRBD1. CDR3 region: CASSLSATGGRQPQHF. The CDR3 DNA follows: TGTGCCAGCAGTTTATCGGCGACAGGGGGCAGGCAGCCCCAGCATTTT.